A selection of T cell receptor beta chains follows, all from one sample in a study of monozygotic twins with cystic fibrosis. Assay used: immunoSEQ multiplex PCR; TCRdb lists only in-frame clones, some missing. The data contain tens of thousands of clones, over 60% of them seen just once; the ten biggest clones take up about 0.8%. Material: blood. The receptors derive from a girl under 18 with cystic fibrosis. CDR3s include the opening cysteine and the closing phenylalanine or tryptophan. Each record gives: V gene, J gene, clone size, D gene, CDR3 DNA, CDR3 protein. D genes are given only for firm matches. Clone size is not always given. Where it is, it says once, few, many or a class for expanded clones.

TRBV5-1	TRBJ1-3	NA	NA	TGCGCCAGCAGCGAGGGCCTCTCTGGAAACACCATATATTTT	CASSEGLSGNTIYF
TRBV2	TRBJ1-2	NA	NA	TGTGCCAGCACCCATACGACACTTATTCCGAGGTTGGACTATGGCTACACCTTC	CASTHTTLIPRLDYGYTF
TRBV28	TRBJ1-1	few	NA	TGTGCCAGCAGTTTCCTCCGGGGGGGGAGCGCTGAAGCTTTCTTT	CASSFLRGGSAEAFF
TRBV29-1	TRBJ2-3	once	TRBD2	TGCAGCGTTGCGCGGGCTAGCGGGAACACAGATACGCAGTATTTT	CSVARASGNTDTQYF
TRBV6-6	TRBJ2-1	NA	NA	TGTGCCAGCAGTTACCATGGGCAGGGTCTGGATGAGCAGTTCTTC	CASSYHGQGLDEQFF
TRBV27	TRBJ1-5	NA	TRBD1	TGTGCCAGCAGTGGACAGGGCCCCTATAGCAATCAGCCCCAGCATTTT	CASSGQGPYSNQPQHF
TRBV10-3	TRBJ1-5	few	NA	TGTGCCATCTGGGACGGGTATAGCAATCAGCCCCAGCATTTT	CAIWDGYSNQPQHF
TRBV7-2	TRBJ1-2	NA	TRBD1	TGTGCCAGCAGCGCCGGGACAGGGGTCCTCCTTAACTATGGCTACACCTTC	CASSAGTGVLLNYGYTF
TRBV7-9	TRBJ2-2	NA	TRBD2	TGTGCCAGCAGCACCCAGACTAGCGGGAGGGCCGGAGGCGGGGAGCTGTTTTTT	CASSTQTSGRAGGGELFF
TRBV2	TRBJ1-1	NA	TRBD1	TGTGCCAGCAGTCTCTCAGGGGGCCACACTGAAGCTTTCTTT	CASSLSGGHTEAFF
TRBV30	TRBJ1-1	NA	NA	TGTGCCTGGAGTGTACAAAGGGGGATGAACACTGAAGCTTTCTTT	CAWSVQRGMNTEAFF
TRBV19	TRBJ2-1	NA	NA	TGTGCCAGTAGTTCAAGGGCGGGACAAAAGGAAGACAATGAGCAGTTCTTC	CASSSRAGQKEDNEQFF
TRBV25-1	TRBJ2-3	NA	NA	TGTGCCGATACCCCTAACCATGAAGGGCACACAGATACGCAGTATTTT	CADTPNHEGHTDTQYF
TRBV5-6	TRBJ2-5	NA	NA	TGTGCCAGCAGCTTGACCGTCAGGAGTTCACAAGAGACCCAGTACTTC	CASSLTVRSSQETQYF
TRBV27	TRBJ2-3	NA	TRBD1	TGTGCCAGCAAGACAGGGGGCAGGACAGATACGCAGTATTTT	CASKTGGRTDTQYF
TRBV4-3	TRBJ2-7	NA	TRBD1	TGCGCCAGCAGCCAAGCCGGACGGACAGGGACCTTCGAGCAGTACTTC	CASSQAGRTGTFEQYF
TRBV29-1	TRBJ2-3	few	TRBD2	TGCAGCGTGGGAGTAGCGGGAGGGCCAGATACGCAGTATTTT	CSVGVAGGPDTQYF
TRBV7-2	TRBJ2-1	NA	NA	TGTGCCAGCAGCTTATCGCGGGGCAATGAGCAGTTCTTC	CASSLSRGNEQFF
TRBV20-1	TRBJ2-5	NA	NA	TGCAGTGCTCAAGAGACCCAGTACTTC	CSAQETQYF
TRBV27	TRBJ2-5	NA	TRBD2	TGTGCCAGCAGTCGACTAGCGGGGAACCAAGAGACCCAGTACTTC	CASSRLAGNQETQYF
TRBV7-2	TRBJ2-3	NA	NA	TGTGCCAGCAGCTTCAGACAGGGAGGAGATACGCAGTATTTT	CASSFRQGGDTQYF
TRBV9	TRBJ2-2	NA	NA	TGTGCCAGCAGCGGGGCCGCCGCGAACACCGGGGAGCTGTTTTTT	CASSGAAANTGELFF
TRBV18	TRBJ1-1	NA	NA	TGTGCCAGCTCATTTTCGGGCCGGAACACTGAAGCTTTCTTT	CASSFSGRNTEAFF
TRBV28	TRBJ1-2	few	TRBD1	TGTGCCAGCAGTCCGAGGCGGGGACAGGGGGGGTATGGCTACACCTTC	CASSPRRGQGGYGYTF
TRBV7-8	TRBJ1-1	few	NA	TGTGCCAGCAGCCCAGACCAGGGACGAGGGGTAGCTTTCTTT	CASSPDQGRGVAFF
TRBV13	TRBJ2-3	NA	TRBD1	TGTGCCAGCAGCTCCCTGAGACAGGGGTCAGATACGCAGTATTTT	CASSSLRQGSDTQYF
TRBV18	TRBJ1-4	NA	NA	TGTGCCAGCACAAGGAATGAGGATGAAAAACTGTTTTTT	CASTRNEDEKLFF
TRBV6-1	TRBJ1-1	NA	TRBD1	TGTGCCAGCCGCATAATACAGGGGGTGAACACTGAAGCTTTCTTT	CASRIIQGVNTEAFF
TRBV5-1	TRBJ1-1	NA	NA	TGCGCCAGCAGCCGTGGCGGGGAGGGCACTGAAGCTTTCTTT	CASSRGGEGTEAFF
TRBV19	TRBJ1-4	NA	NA	TGTGCCAGTAGTATGCCAGGGCGCCATGAAAAACTGTTTTTT	CASSMPGRHEKLFF
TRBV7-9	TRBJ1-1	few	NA	TGTGCCAGCAGCTTTGGAGGTCTGAACACTGAAGCTTTCTTT	CASSFGGLNTEAFF
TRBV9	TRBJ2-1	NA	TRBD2	TGTGCCAGCAGCTGGACTAGCGGAAAGACCAACCACAATGAGCAGTTCTTC	CASSWTSGKTNHNEQFF
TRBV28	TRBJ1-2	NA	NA	TGTGCCAGCAGTTTGGCCACCGGGGCCTCCTATGGCTACACCTTC	CASSLATGASYGYTF
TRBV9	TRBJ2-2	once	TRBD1	TGTGCCAGCAGCGTAACCTCGACAGGGTGGCGGACCGGGGAGCTGTTTTTT	CASSVTSTGWRTGELFF
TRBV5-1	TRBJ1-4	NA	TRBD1	TGCGCCAGCAGCCCGGGACAGGGACCTAATGAAAAACTGTTTTTT	CASSPGQGPNEKLFF